Listed below are T cell receptor beta chains from one sample, sequenced in a study of blood T cell repertoires in COVID-19. The repertoire was sequenced with immunoSEQ multiplex PCR; TCRdb's copy has only in-frame clones and lacks some. The sample carries 250,000 to 350,000 clones, roughly 90% recorded once. The sequencing input was PBMCs or T cells enriched from blood (not recorded which). The receptors derive from a woman aged 25 to 39 who had recovered from COVID-19. The CDR3 runs from the conserved cysteine through the conserved F or W. D genes are given only for firm matches. Expanded clones get a size class; other rows say once, few or many, or leave the size out.

d_gene	abundance	len	v_gene	j_gene	CDR3nt	CDR3aa
.	.	11	TRBV28	TRBJ1-2	TGTGCCAGCAGTTTGGGCCTGGGCTACACCTTC	CASSLGLGYTF
TRBD2	.	12	TRBV3-1/TRBV3-2	TRBJ2-7	TGTGCCAGCAGCTTAGCGGGAAGTGAGCAGTACTTC	CASSLAGSEQYF
.	.	14	TRBV28	TRBJ1-2	TGTGCCAGCAGTCCCGGGGGGGCTAACTATGGCTACACCTTC	CASSPGGANYGYTF
.	.	13	TRBV2	TRBJ1-2	TGTGCCAGCAGTCAGGACACGGTCTATGGCTACACCTTC	CASSQDTVYGYTF
.	.	16	TRBV28	TRBJ2-6	TGTGCCAGCAGTTTGCCCAGGGGGGCTGGGGCCAACGTCCTGACTTTC	CASSLPRGAGANVLTF
TRBD1	.	13	TRBV10-3	TRBJ2-2	TGTGCCACCGGACAGGATAACACCGGGGAGCTGTTTTTT	CATGQDNTGELFF
TRBD2	.	15	TRBV2	TRBJ2-1	TGTGCCAGCAGTCCGACTAGCGGGAGCTACAATGAGCAGTTCTTC	CASSPTSGSYNEQFF
.	once	15	TRBV28	TRBJ1-4	TGTGCCAGCAGTTCGGAACTATCAACTAATGAAAAACTGTTTTTT	CASSSELSTNEKLFF
TRBD2	.	14	TRBV5-6	TRBJ2-7	TGTGCCAGCAGCCTTAGCGGGGCGACCTACGAGCAGTACTTC	CASSLSGATYEQYF
.	.	15	TRBV27	TRBJ2-7	TGTGCCAGCAGGGTAAGGACAGATAGAAACTACGAGCAGTACTTC	CASRVRTDRNYEQYF
TRBD1	.	14	TRBV6-2/TRBV6-3	TRBJ1-5	TGTGCCAGCAGTTACACCACAGGGGGACAGCCCCAGCATTTT	CASSYTTGGQPQHF
.	.	14	TRBV27	TRBJ2-5	TGTGCCAGCAGTTTATGGGGCAGAAGGGAGACCCAGTACTTC	CASSLWGRRETQYF
.	once	16	TRBV5-4	TRBJ2-7	TGTGCCAGCAGCTTGTCGCCCAGCGGACCGACCTACGAGCAGTACTTC	CASSLSPSGPTYEQYF
.	.	14	TRBV5-5	TRBJ1-2	TGTGCCAGCAGCTTGGGGGAGTCGAACTATGGCTACACCTTC	CASSLGESNYGYTF
TRBD1	.	15	TRBV28	TRBJ1-2	TGTGCCAGCAGCCCGAACAGGGGGAAGGACTATGGCTACACCTTC	CASSPNRGKDYGYTF
.	.	13	TRBV11-2	TRBJ1-5	TGTGCCAGCAGCTTAGACCGAGGGGGGCCCCAGCATTTT	CASSLDRGGPQHF
.	.	15	TRBV5-4	TRBJ1-1	TGTGCCAGCAGCTCCCTCTCGACAGTCAACACTGAAGCTTTCTTT	CASSSLSTVNTEAFF
.	.	16	TRBV10-3	TRBJ1-2	TGTGCCATCAGTGACATTTCAGGTGTAGCTAACTATGGCTACACCTTC	CAISDISGVANYGYTF
.	.	13	TRBV15	TRBJ2-5	TGTGCCACCAGCAGACAGGGTGAGGAGACCCAGTACTTC	CATSRQGEETQYF
TRBD1	.	14	TRBV5-4	TRBJ1-2	TGTGCCAGCAGCTCCGGACAGGGGAACTATGGCTACACCTTC	CASSSGQGNYGYTF
.	.	15	TRBV6-5	TRBJ1-1	TGTGCCAGCAGTTTCTGGGCGGGGGGGAACACTGAAGCTTTCTTT	CASSFWAGGNTEAFF
.	.	12	TRBV20-1	TRBJ1-1	TGCAGTGCTAGTAGGGAGATGGCTGAAGCTTTCTTT	CSASREMAEAFF
.	.	14	TRBV6-2/TRBV6-3	TRBJ2-3	TGTGCCAGCAGCACAAGCGGAAGCACAGATACGCAGTATTTT	CASSTSGSTDTQYF
.	.	14	TRBV11-3	TRBJ2-1	TGTGCCAGCAGCCCACAAAACAGAGACAATGAGCAGTTCTTC	CASSPQNRDNEQFF
.	.	11	TRBV27	TRBJ2-3	TGTGCCAGCAGTCCCCCGCCAGCGCAGTATTTT	CASSPPPAQYF
TRBD1	.	13	TRBV28	TRBJ1-2	TGTGCCAGCAGGGTGGGACAGCTCTATGGCTACACCTTC	CASRVGQLYGYTF
.	.	13	TRBV11-2	TRBJ2-5	TGTGCCAGCAGCTTAGTATCGAGAGAGACCCAGTACTTC	CASSLVSRETQYF
.	.	13	TRBV24-1	TRBJ1-2	TGTGCCACCAGTGGGGGAGAACGGCATGGCTACACCTTC	CATSGGERHGYTF
TRBD1	.	15	TRBV6-5	TRBJ2-7	TGTGCCAGCAGGGGAGGACAGGGGAATAGCTACGAGCAGTACTTC	CASRGGQGNSYEQYF
.	.	16	TRBV15	TRBJ2-1	TGTGCCACCAGCAGAGATCCAGCGAGCTCCTACAATGAGCAGTTCTTC	CATSRDPASSYNEQFF
.	.	16	TRBV5-1	TRBJ2-7	TGCGCCAGCAGCTCACTCGGAGGGGACAGTACTTACGAGCAGTACTTC	CASSSLGGDSTYEQYF
.	.	14	TRBV6-5	TRBJ2-5	TGTGCCAGCAGTTTAGCGGACACCCGTGAGACCCAGTACTTC	CASSLADTRETQYF
.	.	15	TRBV19	TRBJ2-1	TGTGCCAGTAGTATAGGTAGCGGCTCCTACAATGAGCAGTTCTTC	CASSIGSGSYNEQFF
.	.	15	TRBV28	TRBJ2-7	TGTGCCAGCAGCCTTACCGGGGGAGTATCCTACGAGCAGTACTTC	CASSLTGGVSYEQYF
.	.	15	TRBV28	TRBJ1-1	TGTGCCAGCAGTTTAAGGAGCCCGCGGAACACTGAAGCTTTCTTT	CASSLRSPRNTEAFF
.	.	14	TRBV18	TRBJ1-1	TGTGCCAGCTCCCCTCGGCAGGGTAGGGCTGAAGCTTTCTTT	CASSPRQGRAEAFF
.	.	16	TRBV6-6	TRBJ1-5	TGTGCCAGCAGTTACAAACAGGAATATAGCAATCAGCCCCAGCATTTT	CASSYKQEYSNQPQHF
.	.	13	TRBV10-3	TRBJ2-7	TGTGCCATCAGGAAGGACAGCTCCTACGAGCAGTACTTC	CAIRKDSSYEQYF
.	once	14	TRBV19	TRBJ1-2	TGTGCCAGTAGTGTCCCGACAGGCGACTATGGCTACACCTTC	CASSVPTGDYGYTF
.	.	16	TRBV11-3	TRBJ2-1	TGTGCCAGCAGCCCCGGGACAAACAAGCTCTACAATGAGCAGTTCTTC	CASSPGTNKLYNEQFF